The 14 T cell receptor beta chains listed next were all sequenced from one sample in a study of T cells in Graves' hyperthyroidism and ophthalmopathy. Amplified TCR beta CDR3 regions came from RNA transcripts. TCR CDR3 regions were first amplified by RT-PCR with HTBI primers. MiXCR, applied by TCRdb to the multiplex PCR reads, yields one record per CDR3 protein. The table records about 130,000 distinct CDR3 sequences, around 21% of them present only once. The source material was blood. Source of these receptors: a woman aged 45-59 years with Graves' hyperthyroidism that later progressed to Graves' ophthalmopathy.

V gene TRBV3-1 combines with J gene TRBJ2-1; the match to TRBD2 covers 9 bases. This CDR3 has 16 amino acids. Germline CDR1 LGHDT, CDR2 YNNKEL (reference sequence). V gave up 0 bases and J gave up 8 bases; unmatched junction bases: 8. The DNA for the CDR3 is TGTGCCAGCAGCCAAGAGGACCTAGCGGGATTGCATGAGCAGTTCTTC. This sequence encodes CASSQEDLAGLHEQFF.

This clonotype was detected many times. The chain combines TRBV28 with TRBJ2-4; D is tentatively TRBD1 or TRBD2 (5 bases each). Germline assignment: CDR1 MDHEN and CDR2 SYDVKM. V was cut by 6 bases and J by 0 bases, with 12 bases left in between. The CDR3 spans 15 residues. The CDR3 DNA sequence: TGTGCCAGCAGGGGGGACGGTTTAGCCAAAAACATTCAGTACTTC. It codes for CASRGDGLAKNIQYF. The variable domain in full, completed from reference TRBV28 and TRBJ2-4, reads DVKVTQSSRYLVKRTGEKVFLECVQDMDHENMFWYRQDPGLGLRLIYFSYDVKMKEKGDIPEGYSVSREKKERFSLILESASTNQTSMYLCASRGDGLAKNIQYFGAGTRLSVL.

This clonotype has just a few counts. This chain links TRBV5-8 with TRBJ2-3, with 8 nucleotides matching TRBD2. This CDR3 has 16 amino acids. Germline loops: CDR1 SGHTS, CDR2 YDEGEE. V shed 6 bases, J shed 2 bases, and the junction held 11 bases outside the gene matches. The DNA of the CDR3 is TGTGCCAGCACAACAGGGAGCGGGAGAACCACAGATACGCAGTATTTT. Protein: CASTTGSGRTTDTQYF.

This clonotype was counted a few times. The chain employs TRBV19 and TRBJ2-7, with D possibly being TRBD1 (6 bases). The CDR3 runs to 14 residues. Between the trimmed V and J ends, which lost 5 bases and 2 bases, there was a span of 13 bases. The germline V gene has CDR1 LNHDA and CDR2 SQIVND (reference sequence). The chain's CDR3 is CASSRGWDTYEQYF. The CDR3 coding sequence is TGTGCCAGTAGTCGTGGTTGGGACACCTACGAGCAGTACTTC.

This clonotype was detected a few times. The V gene is TRBV18, the J gene TRBJ1-4; 9 bases are a match to TRBD1. The CDR3 consists of 16 residues. In germline, CDR1 is KGHSH, CDR2 LQKENI. Losses at the gene ends were 5 bases for V and 15 bases for J; bases not matched to a gene: 19. The CDR3, as DNA: TGTGCCAGCTCAACCTACGGGACAGGGACAAATGAAGGGGTGTTTTTT. This gives the protein CASSTYGTGTNEGVFF.

V is TRBV11-1 and J is TRBJ1-1; D is undetermined. There are 15 residues in the CDR3. V lost 5 bases and J lost 5, with 18 bases in between. CDR1 and CDR2 from the germline V gene are SGHAT and FQDESV (reference sequence). The CDR3 sequence is CASSVIPGGRTEAFF. The CDR3 DNA is TGTGCCAGCAGCGTTATCCCGGGAGGAAGGACTGAAGCTTTCTTT.

This clonotype occurred many times. The chain couples TRBV12-3 or TRBV12-4 to TRBJ1-5, with 8 bases aligning to TRBD1. CDR3 length: 15 amino acids. The junction had 4 bases not matched to a gene; V was cut back by 4 bases and J by 2 bases. In DNA form, the CDR3 reads TGTGCCAGCAGTTCGACGGGACAGGGCAATCAGCCCCAGCATTTT. Translating it yields CASSSTGQGNQPQHF.

This clonotype occurred many times. The CDR3 reads CSVQSANYGYTF. The CDR3 nucleotides are TGCAGCGTACAGAGCGCTAACTATGGCTACACCTTC. This chain joins TRBV29-1 and TRBJ1-2, with D unresolved. This CDR3 comprises 12 residues. Germline values: CDR1 SQVTM, CDR2 ANQGSEA. Trimming stripped 6 bases from V and 0 bases from J, with 8 bases between.

The sample holds many counts of this clonotype. V gene TRBV30 combines with J gene TRBJ2-7; a possible D gene is TRBD2 (7 bases). Germline CDR1 is GTSNPN and CDR2 is SVGIG (reference sequence). V was shortened by 4 bases and J by 8 bases, with 21 bases between the two germline ends. The CDR3 extends over 14 amino acids. The CDR3 nucleotides read TGTGCCTGGACGAAACGAGCTTCGGGGGGCCAGCAGTACTTC. It encodes CAWTKRASGGQQYF.

This clonotype came up many times. V gene TRBV28 combines with J gene TRBJ2-7; 9 bases are a match to TRBD2. Germline assignment: CDR1 MDHEN and CDR2 SYDVKM. The J segment lost 4 bases and the V segment lost 2 bases, leaving 3 bases of the junction unmatched. The CDR3 is 14 amino acids. The CDR3 region is CASSLRAGGYEQYF. Written as DNA, the CDR3 is TGTGCCAGCAGTTTAAGGGCGGGAGGGTACGAGCAGTACTTC. Combining the CDR3 with reference TRBV28 and TRBJ2-7 gives the whole variable domain DVKVTQSSRYLVKRTGEKVFLECVQDMDHENMFWYRQDPGLGLRLIYFSYDVKMKEKGDIPEGYSVSREKKERFSLILESASTNQTSMYLCASSLRAGGYEQYFGPGTRLTVT.

This clonotype has ten or more counts. This chain joins TRBV11-2 and TRBJ2-3; 8 bases agree with TRBD2. Trimming at V came to 6 bases and at J to 4 bases, leaving 9 bases not matched to a gene. CDR3 size: 15 residues. Looked up from germline, CDR1 is SGHAT and CDR2 is FQNNGV. DNA for the CDR3: TGTGCCAGCAGTACCGGGACTAGAGACTCAGATACGCAGTATTTT. It translates to CASSTGTRDSDTQYF.

This chain joins TRBV5-1 and TRBJ2-5; D gene ambiguous. V was shortened by 4 bases and J by 3 bases, with 7 bases between the two germline ends. Per germline, CDR1 SGHRS and CDR2 YFSETQ. CDR3 length equals 12 residues. CDR3 in amino acids: CASSRLKETQYF. The CDR3 region has the DNA TGCGCCAGCAGCCGACTCAAAGAGACCCAGTACTTC.

The rearrangement links TRBV12-3 or TRBV12-4 to TRBJ2-7; TRBD1 aligns across 7 bases. The CDR3 loop spans 14 amino acids. The trim removed 5 bases at V and 5 bases at J, leaving 9 bases unmatched. The CDR3 sequence: CASSKLTGYHEQYF. Here the CDR3 DNA reads TGTGCCAGCAGTAAATTGACAGGGTACCACGAGCAGTACTTC.

V usage is TRBV6-1 and J usage is TRBJ2-3; perhaps TRBD1 as D (6 bases). V was cut by 7 bases and J by 4 bases, with 36 bases left in between. The CDR3 sequence is 21 residues long. Looked up from germline, CDR1 is MNHNS and CDR2 is SASEGT. The CDR3 DNA follows: TGTGCCAGCACCAACCCAGGGGCGACTTCGAAGGCGCAGGGATCTGCAGATACGCAGTATTTT. Translated, it gives CASTNPGATSKAQGSADTQYF.